The sequence of this TCR beta chain was determined in a study of T cells in localized non-small cell lung cancer. Study-level points and caveats: The tumor had only one region sequenced, so heterogeneity remains possible. Uninvolved neighboring lung showed the greatest T cell clonality, exceeding tumor. A higher density of T cells in blood coincided with extended overall survival. Out of the top 100 tumor clones, a median around 50 were seen in adjacent lung.

Points on this clone: As yet, its antigen is unknown.

The CDR3 runs 16 residues. CDR1 is WSHSY, CDR2 SAAADI, per germline. Trimming cost V 3 bases and J 3 bases; bases outside gene matches: 8. Repertoires were generated with immunoSEQ multiplex PCR, while TCRdb's copy carries only in-frame clones and drops some. The sample holds around 17,000 clones, more than 85% seen once. This receptor was identified in a male donor at least 60 years old with stage II squamous cell lung carcinoma. The sample in question was peripheral blood, obtained before any cancer treatment. The chain carries TRBV10-2 and TRBJ2-1; TRBD1 matches 7 bases. In nucleotides, the CDR3 is TGCGCCAGCAGTGACCAGGACAGGTTGCACTACAATGAGCAGTTCTTC. It yields the protein CASSDQDRLHYNEQFF.